This paragraph covers one TCR beta chain sequence. These data come from a study of shared clonotypes between healthy human individuals. The protocol was immunoSEQ multiplex PCR, while the TCRdb copy is restricted to in-frame clones and leaves out a portion. The profile shows 2 million to 2.5 million clones, 80% to 95% of them singletons. The germline gives CDR1 LGHNA, CDR2 YSLEER. With 4 bases clipped from V and 3 bases from J, the junction kept 7 bases outside the gene matches. This CDR3 has 16 amino acids. This chain joins TRBV4-3 and TRBJ2-5; 11 nucleotides agree with TRBD2. The sample taken for sequencing was naive CD4+ T cells from PBMCs. Subset: CD45RA+ positively selected. This clonotype was sampled from a man between 18 and 29 years old in good health. Some clones in this sample may be carry-over from other donors' samples. CDR3 protein: CASSLGLLAGEETQYF. As DNA, the CDR3 is TGCGCCAGCAGCCTCGGACTACTAGCGGGAGAAGAGACCCAGTACTTC.